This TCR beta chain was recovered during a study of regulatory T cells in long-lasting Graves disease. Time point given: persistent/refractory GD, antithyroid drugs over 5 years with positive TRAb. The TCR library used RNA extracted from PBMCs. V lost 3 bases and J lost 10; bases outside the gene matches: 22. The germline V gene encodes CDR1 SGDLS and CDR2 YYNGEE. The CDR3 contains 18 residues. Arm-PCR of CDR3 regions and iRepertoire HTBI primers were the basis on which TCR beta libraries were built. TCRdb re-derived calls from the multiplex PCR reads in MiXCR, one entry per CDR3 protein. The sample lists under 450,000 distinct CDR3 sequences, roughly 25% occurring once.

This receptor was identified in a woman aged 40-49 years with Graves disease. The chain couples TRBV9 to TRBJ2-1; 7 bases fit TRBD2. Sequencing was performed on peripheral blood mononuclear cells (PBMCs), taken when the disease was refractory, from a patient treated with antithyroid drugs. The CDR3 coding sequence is TGTGCCAGCAGCGCCTCCACTGGGCGGGAGACCCCCCTTTCGGAGCAGTTCTTC. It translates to CASSASTGRETPLSEQFF.